This passage covers 15 T cell receptor beta chains from one sample sequenced in a study of blood T cells in healthy people across ages. A sample-barcoded 5' primer and a J-beta primer mix were used in a second PCR of roughly 6 to 11 cycles. Each CDR3 protein is one row after TCRdb ran MiXCR on the 5' RACE reads. The table has hundreds of thousands of distinct CDR3 sequences, roughly three fifths seen once. The sample was blood. The receptor set was obtained from a man in his forties or fifties in good health.

This clonotype was seen once. The V and J genes are TRBV20-1 and TRBJ2-7; the D gene is possibly TRBD2 (6 bases). This CDR3 comprises 18 residues. V gave up 6 bases and J gave up 0 bases, with 27 bases separating them. Germline CDR1 reads DFQATT; CDR2 reads SNEGSKA (reference sequence). CDR3 amino acids: CSAPGEAGNSRSSYEQYF. In DNA form, the CDR3 reads TGCAGTGCACCGGGGGAAGCGGGCAACTCTAGGAGCTCCTACGAGCAGTACTTC.

The chain carries TRBV6-5 and TRBJ2-5; D gene unclear. V gave up 0 bases and J gave up 6 bases, with 11 bases separating them. Germline V gene sequence: CDR1 MNHEY, CDR2 SVGAGI. The CDR3 has 14 residues. In DNA form, the CDR3 reads TGTGCCAGCAGTTACTCCTTGGAAAGAAAGACCCAGTACTTC. Translation gives CASSYSLERKTQYF.

The chain uses TRBV6-1 and TRBJ1-1; 10 nucleotides align to TRBD1. The CDR3 has 17 residues. J was trimmed by 10 bases and V by 7 bases; bases with no gene match: 21. CDR1 MNHNS and CDR2 SASEGT come from the germline V gene. This CDR3 is CASTGRDRGFIVPGAFF. The DNA for the CDR3 is TGTGCCAGCACAGGCCGGGACAGGGGTTTTATAGTCCCCGGAGCTTTCTTT.

In this sample, this clonotype turned up a few times. The rearrangement links TRBV2 to TRBJ2-7; TRBD1 is a possible D gene (6 bases). The V and J ends lost 6 bases and 1 base respectively, with 7 bases between them. Germline values: CDR1 SNHLY, CDR2 FYNNEI. The CDR3 consists of 12 residues. CDR3 sequence reads: CASSGQSYEQYF. The CDR3 region has the DNA TGTGCCAGCAGCGGACAGTCCTACGAGCAGTACTTC.

The chain couples TRBV19 to TRBJ2-1, with D perhaps TRBD1 or TRBD2 (5 bases each). Trimming pared 5 bases from V and 6 bases from J, leaving 17 bases between. CDR1 and CDR2 (germline): LNHDA, SQIVND (reference sequence). CDR3 size: 15 residues. The CDR3 DNA reads TGTGCCAGTAGTCCCCGGGACGGAGGTGGCAATGAGCAGTTCTTC. This codes for CASSPRDGGGNEQFF. The variable domain in full, with the rest retrieved from reference TRBV19 and TRBJ2-1, is DGGITQSPKYLFRKEGQNVTLSCEQNLNHDAMYWYRQDPGQGLRLIYYSQIVNDFQKGDIAEGYSVSREKKESFPLTVTSAQKNPTAFYLCASSPRDGGGNEQFFGPGTRLTVL.

The V gene is TRBV29-1, the J gene TRBJ2-7; either TRBD1 or TRBD2 may supply D (5 bases each). Germline-derived CDR1 and CDR2 are SQVTM and ANQGSEA. The CDR3 has 13 residues. Trimming pared 5 bases from V and 6 bases from J, leaving 17 bases between. The CDR3 nucleotides are TGCAGCGTTCATCTCGCGACAGAGGGCGAGCAGTACTTC. Its protein product is CSVHLATEGEQYF.

This chain links TRBV13 with TRBJ2-5; D not certain. This CDR3 has 16 amino acids. Germline V CDR1 and CDR2: PRHDT, FYEKMQ (reference sequence). Trimming removed 2 bases at V and 11 bases at J, with 24 bases between. The CDR3 region has the DNA TGTGCCAGCAGCTTAATTAGTGGTGGGTCCTACAATGAGCAGTACTTC. It yields the protein CASSLISGGSYNEQYF. Looking up the rest from reference TRBV13 and TRBJ2-5 gives the full variable domain: AAGVIQSPRHLIKEKRETATLKCYPIPRHDTVYWYQQGPGQDPQFLISFYEKMQSDKGSIPDRFSAQQFSDYHSELNMSSLELGDSALYFCASSLISGGSYNEQYFGPGTRLLVL.

This clonotype appeared a few times. The gene calls are TRBV7-2 and TRBJ2-3, with 14 bases identical to TRBD2. Germline V CDR1 and CDR2: SGHTA, FQGNSA. The CDR3 runs to 16 residues. J was trimmed by 6 bases and V by 4 bases; bases with no gene match: 6. The CDR3 protein is CASSYGLAGGSDTQYF. CDR3 sequence (DNA): TGTGCCAGCAGCTACGGACTAGCGGGGGGATCGGATACGCAGTATTTT.

The V gene is TRBV25-1, the J gene TRBJ1-1; D is perhaps TRBD1 (6 bases). Trimming cost V 7 bases and J 3 bases, with 12 bases left between them. CDR1 MGHDK and CDR2 SYGVNS come from the germline V gene. This CDR3 has 13 amino acids. CDR3 bases: TGTGCCAGCAATAACAGGGAGGACACTGAAGCTTTCTTT. Its translation is CASNNREDTEAFF.

The V and J genes are TRBV5-1 and TRBJ2-2; D is perhaps TRBD2 (5 bases). Trimming removed 5 bases from V and 5 bases from J, with 10 bases in between. This CDR3 region has 13 residues. From germline, CDR1 is SGHRS and CDR2 YFSETQ. The CDR3 DNA is TGCGCCAGCAGGGAGGCCTGGACCGGGGAGCTGTTTTTT. Its translation: CASREAWTGELFF.

The chain carries TRBV7-9 and TRBJ2-3; 7 nucleotides agree with TRBD2. With 11 bases clipped from V and 0 bases from J, the junction kept 14 bases outside the gene matches. CDR1 is SEHNR and CDR2 is FQNEAQ in the germline V gene (reference sequence). The CDR3 covers 16 residues. CDR3 DNA sequence: TGTGCCGCAGCGGGAACTAGCGCTATGAGCACAGATACGCAGTATTTT. The encoded protein is CAAAGTSAMSTDTQYF.

The chain links TRBV6-2 or TRBV6-3 to TRBJ2-3, with D unclear. The V gene's germline CDR1 is MNHEY and CDR2 SVGEGT. V was trimmed by 0 bases and J by 5 bases, leaving 6 bases between them. The CDR3 contains 13 residues. DNA for the CDR3: TGTGCCAGCAGTTACTCGACCGGAGATACGCAGTATTTT. It codes for CASSYSTGDTQYF.

This clonotype turned up a few times. This sequence joins TRBV20-1 and TRBJ2-7; 9 bases fit TRBD2. CDR1 and CDR2 (germline): DFQATT, SNEGSKA (reference sequence). V shed 0 bases, J shed 2 bases, and the junction held 5 bases outside the gene matches. The length of the CDR3 is 15 residues. The CDR3 region has the DNA TGCAGTGCTAGAGATGGTAGCGGGGGCACCTACGAGCAGTACTTC. It yields the protein CSARDGSGGTYEQYF.

This clonotype showed up just a few times. The CDR3 DNA reads TGTGCCAGCAGCCAAGCCTCGGGGGGGACGGGAGGAGAGACCCAGTACTTC. Its translation: CASSQASGGTGGETQYF. This chain links TRBV3-1 with TRBJ2-5; 8 bases fit TRBD2. CDR3 length: 17 amino acids. The V gene end was trimmed by 1 base and the J gene end by 4 bases; junction bases not matched to a gene: 11. The germline gives CDR1 LGHDT, CDR2 YNNKEL (reference sequence).

This clonotype was observed at least ten times. V is TRBV15 and J is TRBJ2-2; D is ambiguous. Germline V gene sequence: CDR1 LNHNV, CDR2 YYDKDF (reference sequence). The CDR3 has 14 residues. V dropped 1 base and J dropped 6 bases, with 9 bases sitting between them. CDR3 sequence reads: CATSRGVEAGELFF. CDR3 coding DNA: TGTGCCACCAGCAGAGGGGTCGAGGCCGGGGAGCTGTTTTTT.